This T cell receptor (beta chain) was retrieved from a study of breast tumors, draining lymph nodes, adjacent tissues. The sample holds many counts of this clonotype. MiXCR, applied by TCRdb to the multiplex PCR reads, yields one record per CDR3 protein. The sample includes tens of thousands of distinct CDR3 sequences, around 30% of them seen just once. Breast cancer patients provided tissue from their axillary draining lymph nodes. This clonotype was sampled from a female donor with breast cancer. Some clones in this sample may be carry-over from other donors' samples. The sequenced sample consisted of axillary lymph node tissue.

Here the CDR3 DNA reads TGTGCCAGCAGCTTCAATGACTGGGCCGGGGAGCTGTTTTTT. Its translation is CASSFNDWAGELFF. The chain joins TRBV7-9 to TRBJ2-2; D ambiguous. CDR1 and CDR2 from the germline V gene are SEHNR and FQNEAQ (reference sequence). CDR3 length equals 14 residues. The V end lost 3 bases, the J end lost 6 bases, and 11 bases lay between the germline ends.